This T cell receptor (beta chain) was recorded in a study of blood T cell repertoires in COVID-19. Study-level information: Acute and convalescent COVID-19 specimens originated in the United States, Italy and Spain.

The study recruited people aged about 18 to 90 years across approximately 24 US areas. As handled by the study authors: Reference gene primer amplification in the assay estimated nucleated cell counts. The protocol was immunoSEQ multiplex PCR, while the TCRdb copy is restricted to in-frame clones and leaves out a portion. V, J and clone size are those of that table, while D and trimming were read from the DNA. The repertoire includes fewer than 400,000 clones, approximately 87% of them detected once, and 10% sits in the top ten. CDR3 size: 16 residues. CDR1 is MDHEN and CDR2 is SYDVKM in the germline V gene.

This TCR came from a woman in her fifties or sixties who had recovered from COVID-19. The specimen was PBMCs or T cells enriched from blood (not recorded which). The chain joins TRBV28 to TRBJ1-1, with TRBD1 as a possible D gene (5 bases). CDR3 DNA sequence: TGTGCAGTCGTTGCGGACGGGGGTCCTGGTTCCACTGAAGCTTTCTTT. Residues: CAVVADGGPGSTEAFF.